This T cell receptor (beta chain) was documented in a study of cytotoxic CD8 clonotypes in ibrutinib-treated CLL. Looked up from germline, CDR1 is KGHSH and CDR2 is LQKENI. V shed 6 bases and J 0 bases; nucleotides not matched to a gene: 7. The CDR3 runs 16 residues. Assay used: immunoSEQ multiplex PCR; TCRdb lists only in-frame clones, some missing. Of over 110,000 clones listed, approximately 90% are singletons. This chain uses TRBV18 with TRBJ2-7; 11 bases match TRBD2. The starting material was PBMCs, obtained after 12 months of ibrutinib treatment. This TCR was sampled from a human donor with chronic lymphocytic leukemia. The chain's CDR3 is CASSPITSGSSYEQYF. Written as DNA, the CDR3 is TGTGCCAGCTCTCCTATCACTAGCGGGAGCTCCTACGAGCAGTACTTC.